This record concerns one TCR beta chain sequence. The antigen is undetermined. The protocol was immunoSEQ multiplex PCR, while the TCRdb copy is restricted to in-frame clones and leaves out a portion. The table includes around 67,000 clones, about 83% detected once. The data were obtained in a study of OX40 agonist ivuxolimab in advanced cancers. For the study at large: Partial responses were seen in three patients, one with hepatocellular carcinoma and two with cutaneous melanoma.

Enrollment shut out patients with autoimmune disease history or systemic immunosuppression. General study results and limits: CD4+ and CD8+ blood T cells expanded clonally by week 6 at 0.1 to 3.0 mg/kg.

The sample in question was CD4+ or CD8+ T cells sorted from blood, obtained in a trial of the OX40 agonist ivuxolimab. This sequence originates from an adult with an advanced solid tumor such as melanoma, head and neck, liver or kidney cancer.

CDR3 in DNA: TGTGCCACCAGCGGAAGGACGGGACAGGGGGTTTCATCCTACAATGAGCAGTTCTTC. This gives the protein CATSGRTGQGVSSYNEQFF. The chain has TRBV15 and TRBJ2-1; 11 bases line up with TRBD1. With 5 bases clipped from V and 1 base from J, the junction kept 13 bases outside the gene matches. Germline loops: CDR1 LNHNV, CDR2 YYDKDF (reference sequence). The CDR3 covers 19 residues.